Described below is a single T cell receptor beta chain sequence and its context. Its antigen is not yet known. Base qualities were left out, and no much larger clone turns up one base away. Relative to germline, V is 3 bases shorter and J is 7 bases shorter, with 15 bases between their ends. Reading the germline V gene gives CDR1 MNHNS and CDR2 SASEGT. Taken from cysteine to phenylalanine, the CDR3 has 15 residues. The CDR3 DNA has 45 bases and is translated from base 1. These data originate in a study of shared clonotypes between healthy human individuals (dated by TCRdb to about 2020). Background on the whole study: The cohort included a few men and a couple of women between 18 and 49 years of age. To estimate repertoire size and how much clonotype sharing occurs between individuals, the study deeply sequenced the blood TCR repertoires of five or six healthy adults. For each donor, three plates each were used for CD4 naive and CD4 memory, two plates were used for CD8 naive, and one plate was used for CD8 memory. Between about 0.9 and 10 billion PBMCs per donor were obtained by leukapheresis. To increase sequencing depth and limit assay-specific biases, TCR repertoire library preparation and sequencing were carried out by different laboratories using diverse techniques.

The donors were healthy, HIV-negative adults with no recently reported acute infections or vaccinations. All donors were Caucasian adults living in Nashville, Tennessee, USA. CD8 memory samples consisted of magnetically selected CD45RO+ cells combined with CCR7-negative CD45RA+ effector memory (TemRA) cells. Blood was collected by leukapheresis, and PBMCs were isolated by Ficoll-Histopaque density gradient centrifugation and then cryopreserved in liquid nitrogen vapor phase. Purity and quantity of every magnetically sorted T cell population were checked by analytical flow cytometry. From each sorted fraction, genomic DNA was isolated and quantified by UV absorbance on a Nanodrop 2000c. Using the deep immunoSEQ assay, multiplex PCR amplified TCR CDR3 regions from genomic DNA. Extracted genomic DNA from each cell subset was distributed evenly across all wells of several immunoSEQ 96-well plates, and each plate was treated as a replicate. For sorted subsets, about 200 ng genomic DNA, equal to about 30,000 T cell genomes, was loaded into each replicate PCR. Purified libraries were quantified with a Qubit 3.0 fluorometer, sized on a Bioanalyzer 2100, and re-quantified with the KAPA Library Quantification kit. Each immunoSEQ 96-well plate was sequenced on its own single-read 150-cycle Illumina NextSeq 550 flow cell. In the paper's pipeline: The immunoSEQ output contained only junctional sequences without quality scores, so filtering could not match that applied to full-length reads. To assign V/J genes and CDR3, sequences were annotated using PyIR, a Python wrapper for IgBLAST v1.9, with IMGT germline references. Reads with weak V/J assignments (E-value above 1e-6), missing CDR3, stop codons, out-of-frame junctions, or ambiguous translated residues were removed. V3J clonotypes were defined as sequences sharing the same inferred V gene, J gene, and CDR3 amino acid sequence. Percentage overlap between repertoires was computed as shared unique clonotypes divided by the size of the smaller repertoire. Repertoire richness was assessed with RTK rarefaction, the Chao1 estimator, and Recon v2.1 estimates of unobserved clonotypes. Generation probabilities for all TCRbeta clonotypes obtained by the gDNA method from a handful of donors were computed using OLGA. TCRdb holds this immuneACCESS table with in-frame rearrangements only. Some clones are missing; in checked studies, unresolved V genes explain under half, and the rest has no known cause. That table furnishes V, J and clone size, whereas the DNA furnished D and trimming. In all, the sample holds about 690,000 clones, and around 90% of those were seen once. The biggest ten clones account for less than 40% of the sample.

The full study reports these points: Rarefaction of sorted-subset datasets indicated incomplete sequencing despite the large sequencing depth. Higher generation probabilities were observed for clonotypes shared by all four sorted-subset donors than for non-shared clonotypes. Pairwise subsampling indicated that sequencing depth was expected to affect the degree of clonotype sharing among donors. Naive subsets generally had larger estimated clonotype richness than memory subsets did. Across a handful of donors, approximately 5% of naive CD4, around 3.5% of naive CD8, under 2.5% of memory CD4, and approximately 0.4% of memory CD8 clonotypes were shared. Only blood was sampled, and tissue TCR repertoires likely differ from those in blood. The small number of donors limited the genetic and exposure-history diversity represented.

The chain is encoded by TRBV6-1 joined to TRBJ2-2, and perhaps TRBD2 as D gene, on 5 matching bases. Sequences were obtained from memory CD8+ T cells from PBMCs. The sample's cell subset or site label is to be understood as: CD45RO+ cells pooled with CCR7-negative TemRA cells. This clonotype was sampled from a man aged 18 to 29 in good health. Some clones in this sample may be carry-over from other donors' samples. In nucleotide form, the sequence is TGTGCCAGCAGTGATTTTGCTTTTGCGGGCGGGGAGCTGTTTTTT. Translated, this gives CASSDFAFAGGELFF.